This entry lists 3 T cell receptor beta chains sequenced from one sample in a study of T-cell reconstitution after alpha-beta-depleted transplantation in children (dated by TCRdb to 2015 to 2016). Library creation used PCR. The instrument given in TCRdb is Illumina HiSeq 2500. To normalize quantification of the TCRbeta repertoire, the TCR libraries were built with molecular barcoding that relied on unique molecular identifiers. The public reads were run again by TCRdb, first through fastp at Q25 and then through MiXCR, and only productive beta chains were kept. Rows with a matching CDR3 protein are joined into one entry that keeps the most common DNA and genes. The sample includes a few hundred thousand distinct CDR3 sequences, with around 13% observed a single time. In total, the top ten clones hold about 2% of the sample. The treatment or condition label of this sample denotes: allogeneic hematopoietic cell transplantation with graft depleted of TCRalphabeta T cells and CD19 B cells.

The sequencing used PBMCs, mostly from graft donor cells, collected 360 days after TCRalphabeta/CD19-depleted stem cell transplant. All receptors come from a male patient younger than 18 who had a stem cell transplant for acute myeloid leukemia, so the T cells may come from the graft donor.

J is TRBJ2-1 and V is TRBV7-8; no firm D call. V lost 3 bases to trimming and J lost 6 bases, with 9 bases between them. This CDR3 has 13 residues. Germline V CDR1 and CDR2: SGHVS, FQNEAQ. DNA for the CDR3: TGTGCCAGCAGCTTTTTAGAAGCCAATGAGCAGTTCTTC. It encodes CASSFLEANEQFF. The full variable domain, rest sourced from reference TRBV7-8 and TRBJ2-1, is GAGVSQSPRYKVAKRGQDVALRCDPISGHVSLFWYQQALGQGPEFLTYFQNEAQLDKSGLPSDRFFAERPEGSVSTLKIQRTQQEDSAVYLCASSFLEANEQFFGPGTRLTVL.

A few counts support this clonotype. The chain couples TRBV7-8 to TRBJ2-5, with TRBD1 matching over 8 bases. CDR1 SGHVS and CDR2 FQNEAQ come from the germline V gene. The ends lost 2 bases at V and 4 bases at J; junction bases unmatched: 9. The CDR3 is 16 residues long. The CDR3 protein is CASSLPSGDRGETQYF. The CDR3 DNA reads TGTGCCAGCAGCTTACCCTCAGGAGACAGGGGAGAGACCCAGTACTTC.

The chain carries TRBV7-3 and TRBJ1-2, with TRBD1 matching over 7 bases. The CDR3 loop spans 14 amino acids. The V gene end was trimmed by 0 bases and the J gene end by 6 bases; junction bases not matched to a gene: 4. Germline V gene data show CDR1 as SGHTA and CDR2 as FQGTGA. This chain's CDR3 is CASSLTGGSHGYTF. As DNA, the CDR3 is TGTGCCAGCAGCTTAACAGGGGGCTCTCATGGCTACACCTTC. Variable domain in full (rest from reference TRBV7-3 and TRBJ1-2): GAGVSQTPSNKVTEKGKYVELRCDPISGHTALYWYRQSLGQGPEFLIYFQGTGAADDSGLPNDRFFAVRPEGSVSTLKIQRTERGDSAVYLCASSLTGGSHGYTFGSGTRLTVV.